Detailed here is one T cell receptor beta chain. Antigen specificity is unknown. Only in-frame clones appear in the TCRdb table, and some are missing; sequencing was by immunoSEQ multiplex PCR. The profile shows approximately 110,000 clones, over 85% of them singletons. This record belongs to a study of T cell responses to AZD1222 COVID-19 vaccine. Study-wide findings and caveats: CD4 TCRs associated with vaccination spanned spike, dominating at 160-218 and 743-854. Without day 14 samples, only post-peak T cell repertoires were studied.

Trimming cost V 2 bases and J 1 base, with 15 bases left between them. This CDR3 has 18 residues. CDR1 SGHAT and CDR2 FQNNGV come from the germline V gene. The input for sequencing was peripheral blood, taken on day 0 of AZD1222 vaccination. This TCR derives from an adult in good health. The chain couples TRBV11-2 to TRBJ1-6; D is undetermined. CDR3 residues: CASSLIGGRTSYNSPLHF. The CDR3 region has the DNA TGTGCCAGCAGCTTAATAGGAGGCAGGACTTCCTATAATTCACCCCTCCACTTT.